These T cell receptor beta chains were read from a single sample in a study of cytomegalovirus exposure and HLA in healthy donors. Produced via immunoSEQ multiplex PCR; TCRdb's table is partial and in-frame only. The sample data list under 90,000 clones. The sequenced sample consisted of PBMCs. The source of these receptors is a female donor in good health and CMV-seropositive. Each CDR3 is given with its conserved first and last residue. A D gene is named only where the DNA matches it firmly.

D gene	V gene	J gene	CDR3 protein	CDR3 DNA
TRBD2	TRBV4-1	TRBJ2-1	CASSPNWGGRDNEQFF	TGCGCCAGCAGTCCAAACTGGGGGGGGAGGGACAATGAGCAGTTCTTC
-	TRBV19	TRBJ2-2	CASNRASTGELFF	TGTGCCAGTAACAGAGCATCCACCGGGGAGCTGTTTTTT
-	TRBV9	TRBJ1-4	CASSGAGGEKLFF	TGTGCCAGCAGCGGGGCCGGGGGTGAAAAACTGTTTTTT
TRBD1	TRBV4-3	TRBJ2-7	CASSQEPVGTGLSYEQYF	TGCGCCAGCAGCCAAGAACCCGTAGGGACAGGGCTATCCTACGAGCAGTACTTC
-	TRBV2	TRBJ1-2	CASSERGGYGYTF	TGTGCCAGCAGTGAGCGGGGGGGCTATGGCTACACCTTC
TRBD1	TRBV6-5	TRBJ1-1	CASSYRGQGRKAFF	TGTGCCAGCAGTTACCGCGGACAGGGGAGGAAAGCTTTCTTT
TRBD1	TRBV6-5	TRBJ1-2	CASTKTGGGHGYTF	TGTGCCAGCACCAAAACAGGGGGCGGGCATGGCTACACCTTC
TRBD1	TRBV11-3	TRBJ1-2	CASSTRGHGYTF	TGTGCCAGCAGCACAAGGGGGCACGGCTACACCTTC
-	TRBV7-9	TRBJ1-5	CASKGSNQPQHF	TGTGCCAGCAAGGGGAGCAATCAGCCCCAGCATTTT
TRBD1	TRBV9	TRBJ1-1	CASSVGGRGQTEAFF	TGTGCCAGCAGCGTAGGTGGCAGGGGGCAAACTGAAGCTTTCTTT
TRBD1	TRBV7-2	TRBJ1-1	CASSVRDRVAENTEAFF	TGTGCCAGCAGCGTAAGAGACAGGGTAGCGGAGAACACTGAAGCTTTCTTT
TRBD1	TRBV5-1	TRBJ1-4	CASSTQGQVNEKLFF	TGCGCCAGCAGCACTCAGGGACAGGTTAATGAAAAACTGTTTTTT